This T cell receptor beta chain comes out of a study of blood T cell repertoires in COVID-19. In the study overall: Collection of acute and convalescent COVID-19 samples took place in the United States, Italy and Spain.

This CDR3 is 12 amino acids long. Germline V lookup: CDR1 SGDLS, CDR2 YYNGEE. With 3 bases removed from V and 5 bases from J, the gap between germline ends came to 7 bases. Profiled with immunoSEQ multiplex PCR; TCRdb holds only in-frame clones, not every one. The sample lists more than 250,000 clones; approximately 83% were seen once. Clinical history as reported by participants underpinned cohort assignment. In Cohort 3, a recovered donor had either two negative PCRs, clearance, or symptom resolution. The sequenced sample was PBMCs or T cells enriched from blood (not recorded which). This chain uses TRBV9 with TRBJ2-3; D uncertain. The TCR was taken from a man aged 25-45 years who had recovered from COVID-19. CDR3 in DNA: TGTGCCAGCAGCGCCCATGTAGATACGCAGTATTTT. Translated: CASSAHVDTQYF.